These 27 T cell receptor beta chains originate from one sample sequenced in a study of cytomegalovirus exposure and HLA in healthy donors. PCR amplification relied on 60 Vbeta primers (plus 13 Jbeta primers). Produced via immunoSEQ multiplex PCR; TCRdb's table is partial and in-frame only. The sample holds about 130,000 clones; roughly 81% are singletons and the top ten take around 0.99%. The sample consisted of PBMCs. These receptor sequences come from a young woman in good health and CMV-seronegative.

The genes are TRBV30 and TRBJ2-7; D perhaps matches TRBD2 (6 bases). CDR3 size: 11 residues. Trimming left V 2 bases short and J 6 bases short, with 8 bases between. Germline CDR1 reads GTSNPN; CDR2 reads SVGIG (reference sequence). In DNA, the CDR3 is TGTGCCTGGAGTCCGGGAGTCGAGCAGTACTTC. Protein product: CAWSPGVEQYF.

This clone has just one count. The chain employs TRBV2 and TRBJ1-2; D gene ambiguous. The V end was cut by 2 bases, the J end by 3 bases, with 7 bases between. This CDR3 is built from 13 residues. Germline values: CDR1 SNHLY, CDR2 FYNNEI. In DNA, the CDR3 is TGTGCCAGCAGTGAACGCCAGGACTATGGCTACACCTTC. Translating gives CASSERQDYGYTF.

The rearrangement joins TRBV7-9 to TRBJ1-4; 8 positions match TRBD1. Germline V gene lookup returns CDR1 SEHNR and CDR2 FQNEAQ (reference sequence). The CDR3 contains 13 residues. The V segment lost 9 bases and the J segment 8 bases; nucleotides outside the gene matches: 8. CDR3 amino acids: CASSNRGEEKLFF. In DNA, the CDR3 is TGTGCCAGTAGTAACAGGGGGGAAGAAAAACTGTTTTTT.

V is TRBV7-2 and J is TRBJ1-5, with TRBD1 matching 9 bases. CDR3 length: 15 residues. With V trimmed by 5 bases and J by 6 bases, 8 bases remained unmatched. Germline loops: CDR1 SGHTA, CDR2 FQGNSA. The CDR3 sequence is CASSKRTGELQPQHF. The CDR3 DNA follows: TGTGCCAGCAGCAAACGGACAGGGGAACTTCAGCCCCAGCATTTT.

The chain carries TRBV9 and TRBJ2-1, with TRBD1 matching 8 bases. Per germline, CDR1 SGDLS and CDR2 YYNGEE. V was pared by 1 base and J by 12 bases, with 9 bases of the junction left unmatched. This CDR3 has 14 residues. The CDR3 DNA reads TGTGCCAGCAGCGTATATGTTCTGGACAGGGTGCAGTTCTTC. Amino acids: CASSVYVLDRVQFF.

The chain carries TRBV2 and TRBJ2-7; weak D call: TRBD1 (5 bases). The germline V gene has CDR1 SNHLY and CDR2 FYNNEI. This CDR3 comprises 16 residues. Trimming removed 0 bases at V and 3 bases at J, with 15 bases between. Here the CDR3 reads CASSEAAGLGFYEQYF. The CDR3 bases are TGTGCCAGCAGTGAAGCCGCAGGGCTGGGGTTCTACGAGCAGTACTTC.

This clone turned up a few times. The CDR3 DNA is TGTGCCAGCAGCACGGGGACACACTACACCTTC. This gives the protein CASSTGTHYTF. The V gene is TRBV6-5, the J gene TRBJ1-2; D might be TRBD1 (6 bases). The CDR3 extends over 11 amino acids. The germline V gene has CDR1 MNHEY and CDR2 SVGAGI. The germline V and J ends were trimmed by 6 bases and 10 bases, with 12 bases remaining between them.

This sequence joins TRBV4-1 and TRBJ1-1, with D hard to call. Germline CDR1 reads MGHRA; CDR2 reads YSYEKL. CDR3 length equals 14 residues. V was pared by 4 bases and J by 4 bases, with 13 bases between. The chain's CDR3 is CASSLLAGVTEAFF. In nucleotides, the CDR3 is TGCGCCAGCAGCCTGTTAGCGGGCGTCACTGAAGCTTTCTTT.

V is TRBV5-1 and J is TRBJ1-2, with D tentatively TRBD1 (6 bases). The germline V gene has CDR1 SGHRS and CDR2 YFSETQ. The germline V and J ends were trimmed by 4 bases and 4 bases, with 11 bases remaining between them. The CDR3 runs to 13 residues. The CDR3 here is CASSPGQPYGYTF. In DNA form, the CDR3 reads TGCGCCAGCAGCCCTGGACAGCCCTATGGCTACACCTTC. The full variable domain, its missing parts supplied by reference TRBV5-1 and TRBJ1-2, is KAGVTQTPRYLIKTRGQQVTLSCSPISGHRSVSWYQQTPGQGLQFLFEYFSETQRNKGNFPGRFSGRQFSNSRSEMNVSTLELGDSALYLCASSPGQPYGYTFGSGTRLTVV.

This sequence joins TRBV15 and TRBJ1-5, with D possibly TRBD1 on 6 matching bases. Trimming left V 1 base short and J 2 bases short, with 6 bases between. The CDR3 contains 14 residues. In germline, CDR1 is LNHNV, CDR2 YYDKDF (reference sequence). The CDR3 DNA is TGTGCCACCAGCAGAGCAGGGGGCAATCAGCCCCAGCATTTT. Protein sequence: CATSRAGGNQPQHF. Supplemented by reference TRBV15 and TRBJ1-5, the full variable domain reads DAMVIQNPRYQVTQFGKPVTLSCSQTLNHNVMYWYQQKSSQAPKLLFHYYDKDFNNEADTPDNFQSRRPNTSFCFLDIRSPGLGDTAMYLCATSRAGGNQPQHFGDGTRLSIL.

The chain links TRBV19 to TRBJ1-1; the match to TRBD1 covers 10 bases. CDR3 size: 15 residues. J was trimmed by 5 bases and V by 4 bases; bases with no gene match: 7. Germline CDR1 is LNHDA and CDR2 is SQIVND (reference sequence). The CDR3 loop is CASSNPGTGETEAFF. CDR3 coding DNA: TGTGCCAGTAGTAACCCCGGGACAGGGGAGACTGAAGCTTTCTTT.

This chain links TRBV19 with TRBJ2-5, with D possibly being TRBD2 (7 bases). CDR1 and CDR2 from the germline V gene are LNHDA and SQIVND (reference sequence). The CDR3 spans 15 residues. Trimming took off 6 bases at V and 5 bases at J, with 19 bases between the two ends. In nucleotides, the CDR3 is TGTGCCAGTAGGACTTCCTCAAGGGGGGGGGAGACCCAGTACTTC. Protein sequence: CASRTSSRGGETQYF.

This sequence joins TRBV19 and TRBJ1-6; D gene unclear. Trimming shortened V by 5 bases and J by 7 bases, and 12 bases separated the two germline ends. Looked up from germline, CDR1 is LNHDA and CDR2 is SQIVND (reference sequence). This CDR3 has 14 residues. The CDR3 sequence is CASSSLGLNSPLHF. The CDR3 DNA sequence: TGTGCCAGTAGTTCTCTAGGACTGAATTCACCCCTCCACTTT.

J is TRBJ1-6 and V is TRBV5-4; 10 nucleotides match TRBD1. V lost 4 bases, J lost 7 bases, and 8 bases stayed unmatched. Germline V CDR1 and CDR2: SGHNT, YYREEE (reference sequence). This CDR3 spans 16 amino acids. The CDR3 is CASSDSRTGGNSPLHF. The DNA for the CDR3 is TGTGCCAGCAGCGACTCCCGGACAGGGGGGAATTCACCCCTCCACTTT.

The chain carries TRBV6-5 and TRBJ1-2; perhaps TRBD1 as D (5 bases). In germline, CDR1 is MNHEY, CDR2 SVGAGI. V was pared by 3 bases and J by 4 bases, with 12 bases between. The CDR3 is 14 amino acids. In DNA, the CDR3 is TGTGCCAGCAGTTATTCACAGGAGTTCTATGGCTACACCTTC. This translates into CASSYSQEFYGYTF.

The chain has TRBV6-5 and TRBJ1-2; D may be TRBD1 (6 bases). The germline gives CDR1 MNHEY, CDR2 SVGAGI. The CDR3 sequence is 13 residues long. Trimming cost V 6 bases and J 1 base, with 9 bases left between them. The CDR3 bases are TGTGCCAGCAGCCTACAGGGTAACTATGGCTACACCTTC. This translates into CASSLQGNYGYTF.

The genes are TRBV28 and TRBJ2-5, with 8 nucleotides matching TRBD2. The CDR3 length is 16 residues. CDR1 MDHEN and CDR2 SYDVKM come from the germline V gene. With 4 bases clipped from V and 5 bases from J, the junction kept 12 bases outside the gene matches. CDR3 region: CASSSYSGANEETQYF. Here the CDR3 DNA reads TGTGCCAGCAGTTCTTATAGCGGGGCCAATGAGGAGACCCAGTACTTC.

The genes are TRBV5-5 and TRBJ2-7, with D tentatively TRBD1 (5 bases). The CDR3 has 13 residues. CDR1 SGHKS and CDR2 YYEKEE come from the germline V gene (reference sequence). V lost 2 bases and J lost 1, with 7 bases in between. The CDR3 sequence is CASSFRTSYEQYF. CDR3 DNA sequence: TGTGCCAGCAGCTTCCGGACATCCTACGAGCAGTACTTC. Together with reference TRBV5-5 and TRBJ2-7, the CDR3 gives the full variable domain: DAGVTQSPTHLIKTRGQQVTLRCSPISGHKSVSWYQQVLGQGPQFIFQYYEKEERGRGNFPDRFSARQFPNYSSELNVNALLLGDSALYLCASSFRTSYEQYFGPGTRLTVT.

The V gene is TRBV5-4, the J gene TRBJ2-6, with 7 bases fitting TRBD1. Losses at the gene ends were 4 bases for V and 11 bases for J; bases not matched to a gene: 9. Germline CDR1 SGHNT, CDR2 YYREEE (reference sequence). This CDR3 region has 14 residues. The CDR3 DNA reads TGTGCCAGCAGCCTCTCCGGGACAGCCTACGTCCTGACTTTC. Its protein is CASSLSGTAYVLTF. Drawing the rest from reference TRBV5-4 and TRBJ2-6, the complete variable domain is ETGVTQSPTHLIKTRGQQVTLRCSSQSGHNTVSWYQQALGQGPQFIFQYYREEENGRGNFPPRFSGLQFPNYSSELNVNALELDDSALYLCASSLSGTAYVLTFGAGSRLTVL.

This clone was counted a few times. V is TRBV6-5 and J is TRBJ2-7; maybe TRBD2 (7 bases). V dropped 6 bases and J dropped 1 base, with 16 bases sitting between them. The germline V gene has CDR1 MNHEY and CDR2 SVGAGI. CDR3 length equals 15 residues. The CDR3 loop is CASRGGGYQSYEQYF. The DNA of the CDR3 is TGTGCCAGCAGAGGGGGGGGTTACCAATCCTACGAGCAGTACTTC.

The J gene is TRBJ1-1, the V gene TRBV6-1; 11 bases match TRBD1. The length of the CDR3 is 15 residues. Germline assignment: CDR1 MNHNS and CDR2 SASEGT. J gave up 0 bases and V 5 bases, and 2 bases lay outside the gene matches. The CDR3 sequence is CASSWTGGMNTEAFF. CDR3 bases: TGTGCCAGCAGTTGGACAGGGGGCATGAACACTGAAGCTTTCTTT.

The genes are TRBV6-5 and TRBJ2-7, with D hard to call. CDR3 length equals 13 residues. Germline CDR1 MNHEY, CDR2 SVGAGI. The V gene lost 7 bases and the J gene lost 1 base, with 11 bases spanning the gap. The CDR3 sequence: CASTSPSSYEQYF. The CDR3 coding sequence is TGTGCCAGCACAAGCCCTTCTTCCTACGAGCAGTACTTC.

This chain connects TRBV4-1 to TRBJ2-3, with D maybe TRBD2 (6 bases). V was trimmed by 1 base and J by 0 bases, leaving 14 bases between them. This CDR3 is built from 17 residues. Germline assignment: CDR1 MGHRA and CDR2 YSYEKL. For the CDR3, the DNA is TGCGCCAGCAGCCAAGCCCCGGGCGGGGTTAGCACAGATACGCAGTATTTT. Translating it yields CASSQAPGGVSTDTQYF.

The CDR3 protein is CASSLDPGRGSEAFF. CDR3 bases: TGTGCCAGCAGCTTAGACCCCGGTAGGGGATCTGAAGCTTTCTTT. This rearrangement joins TRBV11-2 to TRBJ1-1; tentative D call: TRBD1 (5 bases). Trimming cost V 0 bases and J 6 bases, with 14 bases left between them. CDR1 SGHAT and CDR2 FQNNGV come from the germline V gene. The CDR3 has 15 amino acids.

This rearrangement joins TRBV5-1 to TRBJ2-1, with TRBD2 identical over 11 bases. CDR1 and CDR2 from the germline V gene are SGHRS and YFSETQ. The CDR3 has 22 amino acids. V lost 2 bases, J lost 2 bases, and 21 bases stayed unmatched. For the CDR3, the DNA is TGCGCCAGCAGCTTACCCAGACCCACCGGGACTAGCGGCCTTTGGACCTACAATGAGCAGTTCTTC. It encodes CASSLPRPTGTSGLWTYNEQFF.

This clone showed up just a few times. This chain joins TRBV19 and TRBJ2-3; TRBD1 matches at 9 bases. Germline V CDR1 and CDR2: LNHDA, SQIVND (reference sequence). J gave up 3 bases and V 3 bases, and 1 base lay outside the gene matches. The CDR3 is 14 amino acids. CDR3 in DNA: TGTGCCAGTAGTATTGGACAGGGGACAGATACGCAGTATTTT. Protein product: CASSIGQGTDTQYF.

This clone appeared a single time. The CDR3 DNA sequence: TGTGCCAGCAGCGCGGGATCCACAGATACGCAGTATTTT. Its translation: CASSAGSTDTQYF. This chain joins TRBV25-1 and TRBJ2-3, with D possibly matching TRBD2 (6 bases). The V gene's germline CDR1 is MGHDK and CDR2 SYGVNS. This CDR3 has 13 amino acids. Between the trimmed V and J ends, which lost 6 bases and 2 bases, there was a span of 9 bases.